What follows are 17 T cell receptor beta chains derived from one specimen sequenced in a study of T cell responses to AZD1222 COVID-19 vaccine. Sequencing was performed with immunoSEQ multiplex PCR; in TCRdb, only in-frame clones are kept and a portion is missing. Among about 150,000 clones listed, about 91% were seen once. The sequencing used peripheral blood, collected on day 0 of AZD1222 vaccination. Every receptor here comes from an adult in good health.

This chain links TRBV19 with TRBJ1-5; no firm D call. CDR1 LNHDA and CDR2 SQIVND come from the germline V gene (reference sequence). The CDR3 covers 16 residues. With 2 bases removed from V and 0 bases from J, the gap between germline ends came to 11 bases. The CDR3 spells CASSIMLGHSNQPQHF. In nucleotides, the CDR3 is TGTGCCAGTAGTATAATGCTAGGGCATAGCAATCAGCCCCAGCATTTT.

The rearrangement joins TRBV5-5 to TRBJ1-1; D unclear. This CDR3 contains 13 residues. V gave up 1 base and J gave up 1 base, with 5 bases separating them. The germline V gene has CDR1 SGHKS and CDR2 YYEKEE (reference sequence). The CDR3 nucleotides are TGTGCCAGCAGCTTGACGGGGAACACTGAAGCTTTCTTT. This gives the protein CASSLTGNTEAFF.

This clone came up a few times. The gene calls are TRBV27 and TRBJ2-2, with TRBD1 identical over 7 bases. This CDR3 has 14 amino acids. Germline V CDR1 and CDR2: MNHEY, SMNVEV (reference sequence). V was pared by 6 bases and J by 6 bases, with 7 bases of the junction left unmatched. CDR3 sequence reads: CASRTGIGAGELFF. DNA for the CDR3: TGTGCCAGCAGGACAGGGATCGGAGCCGGGGAGCTGTTTTTT.

The V and J genes are TRBV6-5 and TRBJ1-1; 7 bases match TRBD1. The CDR3 covers 12 residues. Trimming removed 5 bases from V and 8 bases from J; junction bases left unmatched: 5. The germline CDR1 and CDR2 sequences are MNHEY and SVGAGI. CDR3 loop: CASSPPGQEAFF. The CDR3 nucleotides are TGTGCCAGCAGTCCACCGGGACAGGAAGCTTTCTTT.

V and J are TRBV19 and TRBJ1-2, with 11 nucleotides matching TRBD1. This CDR3 spans 15 amino acids. Germline trimming cut 6 bases from V and 0 bases from J; bases unmatched to any gene: 3. Germline CDR1 reads LNHDA; CDR2 reads SQIVND (reference sequence). The CDR3 DNA is TGTGCCAGTAGGGACAGGGGGCGGTCTAACTATGGCTACACCTTC. Encoded protein: CASRDRGRSNYGYTF.

The V call is TRBV6-2 or TRBV6-3, the J call TRBJ2-2; 11 bases map to TRBD2. V lost 6 bases to trimming and J lost 4 bases; unmatched junction nucleotides: 4. Germline-derived CDR1 and CDR2 are MNHEY and SVGEGT. This CDR3 region has 15 residues. CDR3 amino acids: CASSRGTSGTGELFF. The DNA for the CDR3 is TGTGCCAGCAGCCGGGGGACTAGCGGCACCGGGGAGCTGTTTTTT.

The V gene is TRBV6-4, the J gene TRBJ1-4; 7 nucleotides match TRBD1. The CDR3 has 15 residues. Germline V gene sequence: CDR1 MRHNA, CDR2 SNTAGT. V lost 2 bases, J lost 8 bases, and 8 bases stayed unmatched. The CDR3 DNA is TGTGCCAGCAGTGACCCGACAGGGAAGGGCGAAAAACTGTTTTTT. Translating gives CASSDPTGKGEKLFF.

CDR3 coding DNA: TGTGCCAGCAGCTTAGAGGGCCAGTCTAGCAATCAGCCCCAGCATTTT. Protein product: CASSLEGQSSNQPQHF. The chain carries TRBV7-8 and TRBJ1-5; D gene unclear. V lost 1 base to trimming and J lost 0 bases, with 10 bases between them. The CDR3 has 16 amino acids. The germline CDR1 and CDR2 sequences are SGHVS and FQNEAQ.

This clone was detected only a few times. The rearrangement links TRBV3-1 (or the pseudogene TRBV3-2) to TRBJ2-2; either TRBD1 or TRBD2 may supply D (5 bases each). The germline gives CDR1 LGHDT, CDR2 YNNKEL (reference sequence). The CDR3 has 15 residues. V dropped 2 bases and J dropped 7 bases, with 14 bases sitting between them. For the CDR3, the DNA is TGTGCCAGCAGCCAAACGGGACCCCGAGGCGGGGAGCTGTTTTTT. Translated: CASSQTGPRGGELFF.

The chain couples TRBV7-9 to TRBJ2-5, with D possibly being TRBD1 (6 bases). The V and J ends lost 4 bases and 0 bases respectively, with 9 bases between them. The CDR3 is 14 residues long. Germline V gene sequence: CDR1 SEHNR, CDR2 FQNEAQ (reference sequence). Written as DNA, the CDR3 is TGTGCCAGCAGCTCAACAGGGCACCAAGAGACCCAGTACTTC. Its protein product is CASSSTGHQETQYF.

The chain joins TRBV7-3 to TRBJ1-4; 8 bases agree with TRBD1. The CDR3 is 13 amino acids. Germline CDR1 SGHTA, CDR2 FQGTGA. J gave up 7 bases and V 4 bases, and 2 bases lay outside the gene matches. In nucleotides, the CDR3 is TGTGCCAGCAGCTCCGGGACAGGTGAAAAACTGTTTTTT. Translation gives CASSSGTGEKLFF.

J is TRBJ1-1 and V is TRBV9; D is uncertain. The CDR3 covers 13 residues. CDR1 SGDLS and CDR2 YYNGEE come from the germline V gene. The ends were cut back, 0 bases at V and 0 bases at J, with 3 bases in the middle. CDR3 region: CASSVAVNTEAFF. The CDR3 nucleotides are TGTGCCAGCAGCGTAGCAGTGAACACTGAAGCTTTCTTT.

The chain uses TRBV4-1 and TRBJ2-2; weak D call: TRBD1 (6 bases). The CDR3 length is 16 residues. The V and J ends lost 3 bases and 1 base respectively, with 12 bases between them. Germline V gives CDR1 MGHRA, CDR2 YSYEKL. The CDR3: CASSHQDSQNTGELFF. In DNA form, the CDR3 reads TGCGCCAGCAGCCACCAGGACAGCCAGAACACCGGGGAGCTGTTTTTT.

The chain joins TRBV7-2 to TRBJ1-2; D perhaps matches TRBD1 (5 bases). Germline V gene data show CDR1 as SGHTA and CDR2 as FQGNSA. Trimming removed 0 bases at V and 6 bases at J, with 8 bases between. The CDR3 contains 13 residues. The CDR3 here is CASSLARQNGYTF. The CDR3, as DNA: TGTGCCAGCAGCTTAGCGCGACAGAATGGCTACACCTTC.

This clone was seen a single time. V and J are TRBV5-1 and TRBJ1-6; TRBD1 agrees at 7 bases. Germline V gene data show CDR1 as SGHRS and CDR2 as YFSETQ. The V gene end was trimmed by 4 bases and the J gene end by 8 bases; junction bases not matched to a gene: 9. This CDR3 has 15 residues. This chain's CDR3 is CASSQSTGTYSPLHF. CDR3 DNA sequence: TGCGCCAGCAGCCAATCGACAGGGACGTATTCACCCCTCCACTTT.

The V gene is TRBV12-5, the J gene TRBJ1-2, with 7 bases matching TRBD1. The CDR3 has 17 amino acids. The junction had 11 bases not matched to a gene; V was cut back by 0 bases and J by 4 bases. Germline V gene data show CDR1 as LGHNT and CDR2 as FRNRAP. The CDR3 reads CASGLVLGQGVGYGYTF. The DNA for the CDR3 is TGTGCTAGTGGTTTGGTACTAGGGCAGGGGGTAGGCTATGGCTACACCTTC.

J is TRBJ1-4 and V is TRBV9; the D is unclear. Germline V gives CDR1 SGDLS, CDR2 YYNGEE. The V end lost 3 bases, the J end lost 5 bases, and 14 bases lay between the germline ends. CDR3 length: 15 residues. The CDR3 here is CASSAALFPNEKLFF. For the CDR3, the DNA is TGTGCCAGCAGCGCCGCCCTCTTCCCAAATGAAAAACTGTTTTTT. Full variable domain (rest looked up from reference TRBV9 and TRBJ1-4): DSGVTQTPKHLITATGQRVTLRCSPRSGDLSVYWYQQSLDQGLQFLIQYYNGEERAKGNILERFSAQQFPDLHSELNLSSLELGDSALYFCASSAALFPNEKLFFGSGTQLSVL.